Each of the 18 T cell receptor beta chains below was sequenced from the same sample in a study of T cell responses to AZD1222 COVID-19 vaccine. Sequenced by immunoSEQ multiplex PCR; TCRdb stores in-frame clones only, minus some. The table shows roughly 100,000 clones, with about 88% occurring only once. This specimen consisted of peripheral blood, obtained 28 days after the second AZD1222 dose. The receptors originated from an adult who received the AZD1222 COVID-19 vaccine.

The chain joins TRBV28 to TRBJ1-4, with 7 bases aligning to TRBD1. V lost 6 bases, J lost 7 bases, and 8 bases stayed unmatched. Germline V gives CDR1 MDHEN, CDR2 SYDVKM. The CDR3 is made up of 14 amino acids. CDR3 in amino acids: CASSPPQGVEKLFF. The CDR3 DNA reads as TGTGCCAGCAGCCCCCCTCAGGGGGTTGAAAAACTGTTTTTT. The whole variable domain, filled in from reference TRBV28 and TRBJ1-4, reads DVKVTQSSRYLVKRTGEKVFLECVQDMDHENMFWYRQDPGLGLRLIYFSYDVKMKEKGDIPEGYSVSREKKERFSLILESASTNQTSMYLCASSPPQGVEKLFFGSGTQLSVL.

The genes are TRBV6-5 and TRBJ1-2; D gene unclear. V was pared by 5 bases and J by 8 bases, with 12 bases between. The germline V gene encodes CDR1 MNHEY and CDR2 SVGAGI. This CDR3 spans 12 amino acids. CDR3 region: CASSPGGGGYTF. The CDR3 region has the DNA TGTGCCAGCAGTCCGGGCGGAGGAGGCTACACCTTC.

This clone showed up just once. This sequence joins TRBV10-2 and TRBJ2-6; D not certain. The CDR3 is 15 residues long. The V gene lost 6 bases and the J gene lost 1 base, with 10 bases spanning the gap. Germline V CDR1 and CDR2: WSHSY, SAAADI. The CDR3 sequence is CASSRSLSGANVLTF. In DNA form, the CDR3 reads TGCGCCAGCAGCCGTAGCCTATCTGGGGCCAACGTCCTGACTTTC.

This chain joins TRBV6-1 and TRBJ2-1; D remains ambiguous. Germline CDR1 reads MNHNS; CDR2 reads SASEGT. The germline V and J ends were trimmed by 3 bases and 7 bases, with 13 bases remaining between them. There are 14 residues in the CDR3. The CDR3 DNA is TGTGCCAGCAGTGATATTCTAGAAACAAATGAGCAGTTCTTC. Translation gives CASSDILETNEQFF.

The gene calls are TRBV28 and TRBJ2-7, with D possibly called TRBD1 or TRBD2 (5 bases each). Germline-derived CDR1 and CDR2 are MDHEN and SYDVKM. The CDR3 spans 15 residues. V lost 8 bases and J lost 0, with 17 bases in between. The CDR3 is CASQSSGTSSYEQYF. The CDR3 region has the DNA TGTGCCAGCCAGTCCTCAGGGACGAGCTCCTACGAGCAGTACTTC.

V usage is TRBV19 and J usage is TRBJ2-6; weak D call: TRBD1 (6 bases). There are 15 residues in the CDR3. V was trimmed by 7 bases and J by 0 bases, leaving 10 bases between them. Germline V gene lookup returns CDR1 LNHDA and CDR2 SQIVND (reference sequence). The CDR3 reads CASNNRASGANVLTF. CDR3 nucleotide sequence: TGTGCCAGTAATAACAGGGCCTCTGGGGCCAACGTCCTGACTTTC.

Of note for this clone: The same CDR3 can be traced to other DNA sequences in this sample. The chain uses TRBV2 and TRBJ2-3, with D hard to call. Germline V CDR1 and CDR2: SNHLY, FYNNEI. The CDR3 runs to 13 residues. Deletions cut 2 bases from V and 2 bases from J, with 5 bases between. Written as DNA, the CDR3 is TGTGCCAGCAGTGAACAGTCCACAGATACGCAGTATTTT. This translates into CASSEQSTDTQYF.

This chain joins TRBV20-1 and TRBJ2-7; D ambiguous. CDR1 and CDR2 (germline): DFQATT, SNEGSKA (reference sequence). V lost 5 bases to trimming and J lost 3 bases, with 8 bases between them. CDR3 length: 11 residues. The CDR3 loop is CSAEIVYEQYF. For the CDR3, the DNA is TGCAGTGCTGAGATTGTCTACGAGCAGTACTTC.

The genes are TRBV9 and TRBJ2-1; 11 bases align to TRBD2. The CDR3 consists of 16 residues. CDR1 is SGDLS and CDR2 is YYNGEE in the germline V gene. V shed 4 bases and J 0 bases; nucleotides not matched to a gene: 3. CDR3 protein: CASSTTSGSSYNEQFF. In DNA form, the CDR3 reads TGTGCCAGCAGCACAACTAGCGGGAGCTCCTACAATGAGCAGTTCTTC.

The chain links TRBV28 to TRBJ2-2; 9 bases match TRBD1. The germline V gene encodes CDR1 MDHEN and CDR2 SYDVKM. The trim removed 5 bases at V and 3 bases at J, leaving 4 bases unmatched. CDR3 length equals 15 residues. The CDR3 DNA reads TGTGCCAGCAGTCGGACAGGGGTCTACACCGGGGAGCTGTTTTTT. This translates into CASSRTGVYTGELFF. Based on the CDR3 plus reference TRBV28 and TRBJ2-2, the full variable domain is DVKVTQSSRYLVKRTGEKVFLECVQDMDHENMFWYRQDPGLGLRLIYFSYDVKMKEKGDIPEGYSVSREKKERFSLILESASTNQTSMYLCASSRTGVYTGELFFGEGSRLTVL.

V is TRBV5-6 and J is TRBJ1-2; D perhaps matches TRBD1 (5 bases). CDR3 length equals 17 residues. Germline V gene data show CDR1 as SGHDT and CDR2 as YYEEEE. Trimming took 0 bases from V and 1 from J, leaving 16 bases between them. The CDR3 region is CASSLDAGNSVNYGYTF. CDR3 nucleotide sequence: TGTGCCAGCAGCTTGGATGCAGGGAACTCAGTTAACTATGGCTACACCTTC.

The rearrangement joins TRBV4-2 to TRBJ1-3, with a weak D call TRBD1 (5 bases). The V and J ends lost 2 bases and 0 bases respectively, with 11 bases between them. In germline, CDR1 is LGHNA, CDR2 YNFKEQ. The CDR3 loop spans 16 amino acids. The CDR3 bases are TGTGCCAGCAGCCAAATGGGACTAAGCTCTGGAAACACCATATATTTT. Translated: CASSQMGLSSGNTIYF.

The genes are TRBV9 and TRBJ2-2; D perhaps matches TRBD2 (5 bases). The CDR3 is made up of 17 amino acids. The V and J ends lost 0 bases and 0 bases respectively, with 12 bases between them. Germline CDR1 SGDLS, CDR2 YYNGEE. CDR3 sequence reads: CASSVDRRSANTGELFF. As DNA, the CDR3 is TGTGCCAGCAGCGTAGATAGGAGGTCAGCGAACACCGGGGAGCTGTTTTTT.

The J gene is TRBJ2-1, the V gene TRBV11-3, with TRBD2 matching 9 bases. The CDR3 consists of 17 residues. Germline-derived CDR1 and CDR2 are SGHNT and YENEEA. The V segment lost 2 bases and the J segment 8 bases; nucleotides outside the gene matches: 13. CDR3 coding DNA: TGTGCCAGCAGCTTATCATTGGGCGGGAGGGCCAGGCATGAGCAGTTCTTC. It encodes CASSLSLGGRARHEQFF.

This chain uses TRBV15 with TRBJ1-4, with D tentatively TRBD1 (5 bases). This CDR3 spans 14 amino acids. Germline CDR1 reads LNHNV; CDR2 reads YYDKDF (reference sequence). V lost 5 bases, J lost 5 bases, and 12 bases lay in between. CDR3 DNA: TGTGCCACCAGCCGCCGGGACTGGAATGAAAAACTGTTTTTT. Translated, it gives CATSRRDWNEKLFF.

The chain couples TRBV5-1 to TRBJ2-7; TRBD1 aligns across 9 bases. The CDR3 is 16 amino acids. CDR1 is SGHRS, CDR2 YFSETQ, per germline. V lost 2 bases and J lost 1; bases outside the gene matches: 7. CDR3 in amino acids: CASSLAGTGYSYEQYF. The CDR3 nucleotides read TGCGCCAGCAGCTTAGCCGGGACAGGGTATTCCTACGAGCAGTACTTC.

The chain recombines TRBV30 with TRBJ2-3, with 10 bases aligning to TRBD2. The junction had 9 bases not matched to a gene; V was cut back by 7 bases and J by 5 bases. Germline V gene sequence: CDR1 GTSNPN, CDR2 SVGIG (reference sequence). This CDR3 spans 14 amino acids. The CDR3 DNA reads as TGTGCCTCAGAGTTAGCGGGAGGTGGAGATACGCAGTATTTT. Residues: CASELAGGGDTQYF.

This clone was counted a single time. The chain links TRBV29-1 to TRBJ1-1; D is perhaps TRBD1 (5 bases). The CDR3 extends over 9 amino acids. Germline assignment: CDR1 SQVTM and CDR2 ANQGSEA. Trimming shortened V by 3 bases and J by 9 bases, and 5 bases separated the two germline ends. DNA for the CDR3: TGCAGCGTTGAGGGACAAGCTTTCTTT. This sequence encodes CSVEGQAFF.